The clone carrying this T cell receptor (beta chain) was counted many times. What it recognizes is unknown. Compared with germline, one end of the junction differs, possibly owing to a read error. This specimen comes from a study of HIV-infected patients and healthy controls. Study-wide points: Significant mean usage differences between HIV-infected patients and controls involved eight alpha and eight beta V genes.

This CDR3 comprises 13 residues. Germline values: CDR1 MNHEY, CDR2 SVGEGT. Whole blood was used without fractionation, so all unsorted peripheral T cells were included. Reverse transcription used around 500 ng RNA and constant-region primers for alpha and beta. Separate chain-specific third strand synthesis with multiplexing indices produced the alpha and beta libraries. From the 5' RACE reads, TCRdb called clonotypes with MiXCR, one entry per CDR3 protein. The sample holds 18,000 or so distinct CDR3 sequences, 12% seen once. The clonotype comes from an adult in good health. Sequencing was carried out using blood. The chain links TRBV6-2 or TRBV6-3 to TRBJ1-1; 7 bases are a match to TRBD1. The DNA for the CDR3 is TGTGCCAGCATTTACAGGGGAGACACTGAAGCTTTCTTT. Its protein is CASIYRGDTEAFF.